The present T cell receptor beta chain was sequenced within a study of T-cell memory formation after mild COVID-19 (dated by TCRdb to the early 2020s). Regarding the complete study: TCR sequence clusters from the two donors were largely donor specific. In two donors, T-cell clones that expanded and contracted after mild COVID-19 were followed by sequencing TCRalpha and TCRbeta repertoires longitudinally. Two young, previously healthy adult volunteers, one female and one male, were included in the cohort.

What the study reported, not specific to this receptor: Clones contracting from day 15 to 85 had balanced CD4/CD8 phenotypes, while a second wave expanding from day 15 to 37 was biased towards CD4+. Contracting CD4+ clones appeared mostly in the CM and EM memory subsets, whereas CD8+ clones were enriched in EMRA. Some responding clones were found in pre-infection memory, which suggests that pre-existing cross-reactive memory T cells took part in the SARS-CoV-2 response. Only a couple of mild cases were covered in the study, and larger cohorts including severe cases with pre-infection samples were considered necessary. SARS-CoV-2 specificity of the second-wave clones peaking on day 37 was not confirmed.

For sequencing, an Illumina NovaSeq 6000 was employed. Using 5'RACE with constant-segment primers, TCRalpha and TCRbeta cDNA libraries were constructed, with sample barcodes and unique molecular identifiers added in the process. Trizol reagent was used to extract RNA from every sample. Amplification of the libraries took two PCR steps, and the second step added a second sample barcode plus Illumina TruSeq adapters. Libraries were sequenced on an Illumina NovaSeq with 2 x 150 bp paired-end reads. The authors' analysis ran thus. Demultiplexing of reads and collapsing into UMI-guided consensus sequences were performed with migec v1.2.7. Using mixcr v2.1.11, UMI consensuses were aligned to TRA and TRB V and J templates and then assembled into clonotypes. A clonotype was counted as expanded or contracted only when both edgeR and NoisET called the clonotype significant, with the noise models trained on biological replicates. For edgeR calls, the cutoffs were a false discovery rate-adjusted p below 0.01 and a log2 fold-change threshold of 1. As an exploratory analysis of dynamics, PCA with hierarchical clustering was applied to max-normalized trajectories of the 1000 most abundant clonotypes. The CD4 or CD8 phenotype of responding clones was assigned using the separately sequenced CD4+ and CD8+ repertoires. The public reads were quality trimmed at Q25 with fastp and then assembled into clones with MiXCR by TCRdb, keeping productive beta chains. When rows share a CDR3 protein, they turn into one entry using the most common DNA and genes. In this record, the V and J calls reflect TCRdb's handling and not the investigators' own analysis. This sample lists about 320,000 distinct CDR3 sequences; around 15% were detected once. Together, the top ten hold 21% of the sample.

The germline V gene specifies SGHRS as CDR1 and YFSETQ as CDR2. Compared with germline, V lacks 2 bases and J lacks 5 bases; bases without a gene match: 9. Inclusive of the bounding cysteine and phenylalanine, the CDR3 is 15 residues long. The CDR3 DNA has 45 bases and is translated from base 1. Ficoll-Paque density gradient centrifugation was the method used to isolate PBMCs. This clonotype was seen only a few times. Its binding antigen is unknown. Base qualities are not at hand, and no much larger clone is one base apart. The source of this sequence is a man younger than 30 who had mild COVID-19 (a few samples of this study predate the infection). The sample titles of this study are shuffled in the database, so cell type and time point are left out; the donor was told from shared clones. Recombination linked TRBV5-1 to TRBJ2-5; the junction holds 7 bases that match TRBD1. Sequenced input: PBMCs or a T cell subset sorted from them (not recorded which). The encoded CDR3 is CASSFGLDRAETQYF. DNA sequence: TGCGCCAGCAGCTTTGGATTAGACAGGGCCGAGACCCAGTACTTC. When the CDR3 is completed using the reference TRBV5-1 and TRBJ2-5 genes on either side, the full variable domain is KAGVTQTPRYLIKTRGQQVTLSCSPISGHRSVSWYQQTPGQGLQFLFEYFSETQRNKGNFPGRFSGRQFSNSRSEMNVSTLELGDSALYLCASSFGLDRAETQYFGPGTRLLVL.